The sequence of this T cell receptor (beta chain) was determined in a study of blood T cell repertoires in COVID-19. Sequencing was performed with immunoSEQ multiplex PCR; in TCRdb, only in-frame clones are kept and a portion is missing. Altogether about 260,000 clones are present, 88% being singletons, with the ten largest covering around 3.2%. Germline lookup yields CDR1 SGHTA and CDR2 FQGNSA. Trimming cost V 1 base and J 4 bases; bases outside gene matches: 0. CDR3 length equals 14 residues. Turning to this clone: Other DNA sequences in this specimen translate into the identical CDR3.

Donors were grouped by their self-reported clinical history. A case of COVID-19 had been met by exposed participants within 2 weeks before study entry. V gene TRBV7-2 combines with J gene TRBJ1-4; 7 nucleotides match TRBD1. Sequenced sample: PBMCs or T cells enriched from blood (not recorded which). The sequence was collected from a woman in her thirties or forties who had been exposed to COVID-19. The CDR3 sequence is CASSLGQGNEKLFF. In DNA form, the CDR3 reads TGTGCCAGCAGCTTAGGACAGGGTAATGAAAAACTGTTTTTT.